The 4 T cell receptor beta chains reported below all come from one sample, sequenced in a study (TCRdb year 2016). The library was built by means of RT-PCR. Sequencing used an Illumina MiSeq. Using fastp at Q25 and MiXCR, TCRdb reprocessed the public reads and kept productive beta chains. Every CDR3 protein is listed once, alongside the most common genes and DNA of its rows. Recorded for this sample are about 700,000 distinct CDR3 sequences; approximately 15% of them occurred a single time. In total, the top ten clones hold 3.6% of the sample. Material for sequencing was memory CD4+ T cells from blood. The receptors originated from a female donor in good health, serving as a healthy control.

In this sample, this clonotype turned up a few times. The chain has TRBV4-2 and TRBJ2-1, with D possibly TRBD2 on 7 matching bases. V was pared by 6 bases and J by 4 bases, with 13 bases between. CDR1 is LGHNA and CDR2 is YNFKEQ in the germline V gene. This CDR3 is 14 amino acids long. CDR3 sequence (DNA): TGTGCCAGCAGGGGGGGGGCAGTATACAATGAGCAGTTCTTC. Translated, it gives CASRGGAVYNEQFF.

This chain joins TRBV7-9 and TRBJ2-1, with TRBD2 matching over 7 bases. V was pared by 5 bases and J by 15 bases, with 13 bases of the junction left unmatched. Germline CDR1 is SEHNR and CDR2 is FQNEAQ (reference sequence). CDR3 length equals 13 residues. Written as DNA, the CDR3 is TGTGCCAGCAGCCCCGTCATTGCTAGCGGTGGGTTCTTC. As protein: CASSPVIASGGFF.

J is TRBJ2-1 and V is TRBV9, with a tentative D call TRBD2 (5 bases). Germline lookup yields CDR1 SGDLS and CDR2 YYNGEE. The CDR3 spans 15 residues. Trimming cost V 1 base and J 0 bases, with 8 bases left between them. The CDR3 sequence is CASSVLGDSYNEQFF. CDR3 coding DNA: TGTGCCAGCAGCGTATTGGGAGACTCCTACAATGAGCAGTTCTTC.

CDR3 amino acids: CASCLTASGDNEQFF. CDR3 nucleotides: TGCGCCAGCTGTCTCACGGCTAGCGGAGACAATGAGCAGTTCTTC. The chain links TRBV5-1 to TRBJ2-1, with 7 bases fitting TRBD2. The junction had 12 bases not matched to a gene; V was cut back by 7 bases and J by 5 bases. CDR1 is SGHRS, CDR2 YFSETQ, per germline. The CDR3 sequence is 15 residues long.